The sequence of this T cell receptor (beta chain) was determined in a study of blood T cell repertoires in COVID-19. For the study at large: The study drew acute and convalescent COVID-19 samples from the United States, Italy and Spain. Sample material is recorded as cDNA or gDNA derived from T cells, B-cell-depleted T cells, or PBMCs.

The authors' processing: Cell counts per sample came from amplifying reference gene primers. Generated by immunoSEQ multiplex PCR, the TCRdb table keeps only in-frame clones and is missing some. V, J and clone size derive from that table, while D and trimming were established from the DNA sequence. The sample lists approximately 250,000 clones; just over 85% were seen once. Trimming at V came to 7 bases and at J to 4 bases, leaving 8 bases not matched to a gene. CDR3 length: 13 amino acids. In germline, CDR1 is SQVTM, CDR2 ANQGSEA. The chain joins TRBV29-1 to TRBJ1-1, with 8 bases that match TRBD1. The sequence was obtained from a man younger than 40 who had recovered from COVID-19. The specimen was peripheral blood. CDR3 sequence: CSAGQAPLTEAFF. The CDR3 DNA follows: TGCAGCGCGGGACAGGCGCCGCTCACTGAAGCTTTCTTT.